Only a few counts were recorded for the clone carrying this TCR beta chain. Its antigen remains unknown. The sample is drawn from a study of T cell repertoires in cytomegalovirus infection. V was clipped by 2 bases and J by 8 bases, with 18 bases between them. CDR3 length equals 15 residues. The V gene's germline CDR1 is SEHNR and CDR2 FQNEAQ (reference sequence). TCRdb analysed the reads with MiXCR anew, one entry per CDR3 protein. The table shows roughly 990,000 distinct CDR3 sequences, with roughly 30% occurring only once. The rearrangement links TRBV7-9 to TRBJ1-2; D might be TRBD1 (5 bases). The TCR was taken from a human donor in good health (CMV status not recorded). Some clones in this sample may be carry-over from other donors' samples. This specimen consisted of cultured CD8+ T cells from PBMCs, obtained from culture after CMV antigen stimulation. Here the CDR3 DNA reads TGTGCCAGCAGCTTAACCACAGGCACGGAGGCAGGCTACACCTTC. Translated: CASSLTTGTEAGYTF. The full variable domain, its missing parts supplied by reference TRBV7-9 and TRBJ1-2, is DTGVSQNPRHKITKRGQNVTFRCDPISEHNRLYWYRQTLGQGPEFLTYFQNEAQLEKSRLLSDRFSAERPKGSFSTLEIQRTEQGDSAMYLCASSLTTGTEAGYTFGSGTRLTVV.